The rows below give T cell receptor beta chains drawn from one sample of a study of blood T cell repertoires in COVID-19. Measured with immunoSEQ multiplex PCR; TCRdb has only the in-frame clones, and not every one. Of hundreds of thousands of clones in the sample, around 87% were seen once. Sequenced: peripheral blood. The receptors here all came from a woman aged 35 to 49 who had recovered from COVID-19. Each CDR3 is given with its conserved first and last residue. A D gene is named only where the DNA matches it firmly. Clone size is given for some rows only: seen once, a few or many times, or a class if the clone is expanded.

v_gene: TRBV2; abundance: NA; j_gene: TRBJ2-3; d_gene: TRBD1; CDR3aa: CASRYRGRSPDTQYF; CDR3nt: TGTGCCAGCAGGTACAGGGGGCGCTCCCCAGATACGCAGTATTTT
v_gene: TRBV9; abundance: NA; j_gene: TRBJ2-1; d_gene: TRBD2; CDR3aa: CASSVAPLAGGSNEQFF; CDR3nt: TGTGCCAGCAGCGTAGCTCCCCTAGCGGGGGGGTCTAATGAGCAGTTCTTC
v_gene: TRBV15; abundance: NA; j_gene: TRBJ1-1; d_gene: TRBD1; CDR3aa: CATSGTNRGVLGTEAFF; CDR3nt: TGTGCCACCAGCGGGACAAACAGGGGAGTATTGGGGACTGAAGCTTTCTTT
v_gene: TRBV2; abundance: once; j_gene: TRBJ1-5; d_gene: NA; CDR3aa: CASSDQEQWRTQPQHF; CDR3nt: TGTGCCAGCAGTGATCAGGAACAGTGGAGGACCCAGCCCCAGCATTTT
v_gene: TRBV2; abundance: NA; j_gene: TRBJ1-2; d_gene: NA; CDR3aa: CASSAQLEGGYTF; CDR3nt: TGTGCCAGCAGTGCCCAACTGGAGGGGGGCTACACCTTC
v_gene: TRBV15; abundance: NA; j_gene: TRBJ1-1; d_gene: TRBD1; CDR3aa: CATSSGTGWDLNTEAFF; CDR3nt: TGTGCCACCAGCAGCGGGACAGGGTGGGACTTAAACACTGAAGCTTTCTTT
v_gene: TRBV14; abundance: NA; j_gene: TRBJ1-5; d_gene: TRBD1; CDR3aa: CASSPPGQVYSNQPQHF; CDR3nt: TGTGCCAGCAGCCCGCCGGGACAGGTTTATAGCAATCAGCCCCAGCATTTT
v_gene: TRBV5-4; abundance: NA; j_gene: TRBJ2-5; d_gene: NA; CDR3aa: CASSRGGEQETQYF; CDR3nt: TGTGCCAGCAGCCGAGGGGGGGAACAAGAGACCCAGTACTTC
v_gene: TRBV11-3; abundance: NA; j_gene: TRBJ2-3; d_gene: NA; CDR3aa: CASSLRSDTQYF; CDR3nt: TGTGCCAGCAGCTTACGTTCAGATACGCAGTATTTT
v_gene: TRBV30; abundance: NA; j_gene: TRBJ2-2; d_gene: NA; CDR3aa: CAWSVFRNTGELFF; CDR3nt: TGTGCCTGGAGTGTTTTCAGGAACACCGGGGAGCTGTTTTTT
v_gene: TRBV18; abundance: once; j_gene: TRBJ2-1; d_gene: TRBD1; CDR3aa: CASSPGTGGYNEQFF; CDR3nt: TGTGCCAGCTCACCCGGGACAGGGGGCTACAATGAGCAGTTCTTC
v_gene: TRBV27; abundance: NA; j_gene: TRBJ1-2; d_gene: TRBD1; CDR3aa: CASSLNTGGYGYTF; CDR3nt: TGTGCCAGCAGTTTAAACACAGGGGGCTATGGCTACACCTTC
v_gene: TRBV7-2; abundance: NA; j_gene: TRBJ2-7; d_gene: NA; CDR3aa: CASSPSGLFGEQYF; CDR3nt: TGTGCCAGCAGCCCGTCGGGACTTTTCGGCGAGCAGTACTTC
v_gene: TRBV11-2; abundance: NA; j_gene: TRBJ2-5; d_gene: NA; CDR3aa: CASSLDPDSTLETQYF; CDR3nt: TGTGCCAGCAGCTTAGATCCCGACAGTACTTTGGAGACCCAGTACTTC
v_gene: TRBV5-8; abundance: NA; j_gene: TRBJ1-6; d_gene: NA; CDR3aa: CASSFWGVVNSPLHF; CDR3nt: TGTGCCAGCAGCTTTTGGGGGGTGGTTAATTCACCCCTCCACTTT
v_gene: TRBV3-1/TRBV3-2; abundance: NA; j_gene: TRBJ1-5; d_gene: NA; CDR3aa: CASSHVGGEPQHF; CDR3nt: TGTGCCAGCAGCCACGTCGGAGGAGAGCCCCAGCATTTT
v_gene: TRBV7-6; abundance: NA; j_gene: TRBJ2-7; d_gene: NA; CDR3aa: CASSLGQQGSKYF; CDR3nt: TGTGCCAGCAGCTTAGGCCAACAGGGTTCTAAGTACTTC
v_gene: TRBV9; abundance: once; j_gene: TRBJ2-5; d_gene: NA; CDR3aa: CASSVGWSGSDTQYF; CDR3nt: TGTGCCAGCAGCGTAGGGTGGTCCGGGAGTGATACCCAGTACTTC
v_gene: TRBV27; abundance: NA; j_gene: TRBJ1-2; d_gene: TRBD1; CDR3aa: CASRVAGGVYGYTF; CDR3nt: TGTGCCAGCCGAGTGGCAGGGGGAGTCTATGGCTACACCTTC
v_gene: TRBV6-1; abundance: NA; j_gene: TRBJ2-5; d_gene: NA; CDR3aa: CASSVGLLRLPETQYF; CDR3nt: TGTGCCAGCAGTGTGGGACTCTTGCGCCTCCCGGAGACCCAGTACTTC
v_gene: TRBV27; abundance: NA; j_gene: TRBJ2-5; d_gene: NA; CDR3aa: CASGTLAQETQYF; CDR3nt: TGTGCCAGCGGCACCCTAGCCCAAGAGACCCAGTACTTC
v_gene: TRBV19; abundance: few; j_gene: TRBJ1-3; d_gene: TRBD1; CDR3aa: CASSKGQSSGNTIYF; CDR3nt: TGTGCCAGTAGTAAGGGACAGAGCTCTGGAAACACCATATATTTT